Given below is one T cell receptor beta chain in context. Antigen: not known. Researchers tagged individual cDNA molecules with unique molecular identifiers. Each CDR3 protein gets one entry after TCRdb re-called the 5' RACE reads with MiXCR. The sample consists of 90,000 or so distinct CDR3 sequences, around 14% of them appearing once. This CDR3 has 15 amino acids. CDR1 LGHNA and CDR2 YNFKEQ come from the germline V gene. Losses at the gene ends were 1 base for V and 5 bases for J; bases not matched to a gene: 4. This specimen comes from a study of early T cells in non-severe SARS-CoV-2 infection. For the study at large: Unsorted whole-blood RNA was sequenced in bulk, leaving chains unpaired.

The study's findings and limits: Reliance on VDJdb matching favored anti-spike CD8 responses; private and CD4 specificities were missed.

The TCR comes from an adult who was a healthcare worker with PCR-confirmed SARS-CoV-2 infection or an uninfected control (not recorded which). The chain carries TRBV4-2 and TRBJ2-2; 7 bases fit TRBD2. The source material was whole blood. CDR3 sequence (DNA): TGTGCCAGCAGCCAAGCGGGAGGAGGTACCGGGGAGCTGTTTTTT. This encodes CASSQAGGGTGELFF.